Sequencing of this T cell receptor beta chain was carried out in a study of technical replicates of blood from a few donors. Generated by immunoSEQ multiplex PCR, the TCRdb table keeps only in-frame clones and is missing some. Found here are some 71,000 clones, about 97% of them singletons; the top ten hold around 0.3%. This CDR3 has 20 amino acids. Germline values: CDR1 MDHEN, CDR2 SYDVKM. The V gene end was trimmed by 6 bases and the J gene end by 3 bases; junction bases not matched to a gene: 17. The receptor was isolated from a human donor in good health. This chain connects TRBV28 to TRBJ2-7; TRBD2 agrees at 16 bases. The sequenced sample was T cells isolated from PBMCs. CDR3 region: CASSWGLAGGPFFSSYEQYF. CDR3 nucleotide sequence: TGTGCCAGCAGCTGGGGACTAGCGGGAGGGCCTTTTTTTTCTAGCTACGAGCAGTACTTC. The full variable domain, its missing parts supplied by reference TRBV28 and TRBJ2-7, is DVKVTQSSRYLVKRTGEKVFLECVQDMDHENMFWYRQDPGLGLRLIYFSYDVKMKEKGDIPEGYSVSREKKERFSLILESASTNQTSMYLCASSWGLAGGPFFSSYEQYFGPGTRLTVT.